Listed here are 25 T cell receptor beta chains from one sample, sequenced in a study of PD-1 blockade in classical Hodgkin lymphoma. Time point described: cycle 4 day 1 (C4D1), after 5 to 7 weeks of nivolumab. Autologous stem cell transplantation was followed by relapse in every patient, and brentuximab vedotin exposure varied. Negative magnetic selection isolated CD4+ T cells from thawed PBMCs. Sequencing was performed with immunoSEQ multiplex PCR; in TCRdb, only in-frame clones are kept and a portion is missing. The sample carries about 22,000 clones, roughly 76% recorded once. The source material was CD4+ T cells from blood, sampled before the fourth cycle of nivolumab. The receptors stem from a human donor with classical Hodgkin lymphoma.

The genes are TRBV29-1 and TRBJ2-7; 8 nucleotides match TRBD1. CDR3 size: 11 residues. Germline V gives CDR1 SQVTM, CDR2 ANQGSEA. V gave up 7 bases and J gave up 3 bases; unmatched junction bases: 2. CDR3 nucleotide sequence: TGCAGCGGGGGGACAGGCTACGAGCAGTACTTC. Its protein product is CSGGTGYEQYF.

The table lists this clone with a few counts. The rearrangement joins TRBV5-5 to TRBJ2-5, with D unclear. The germline V gene has CDR1 SGHKS and CDR2 YYEKEE (reference sequence). The CDR3 spans 14 residues. V lost 3 bases and J 2 bases, leaving 11 bases between the germline ends. CDR3 protein: CASSSGSTQETQYF. The CDR3 DNA reads TGTGCCAGCAGCTCGGGTAGCACACAAGAGACCCAGTACTTC. Full variable domain (remainder filled in from reference TRBV5-5 and TRBJ2-5): DAGVTQSPTHLIKTRGQQVTLRCSPISGHKSVSWYQQVLGQGPQFIFQYYEKEERGRGNFPDRFSARQFPNYSSELNVNALLLGDSALYLCASSSGSTQETQYFGPGTRLLVL.

Turning to this clone: The junction differs from germline at one of its ends, possibly a read error. This chain links TRBV7-7 with TRBJ2-5, with no clear D. The J call may be in error: the DNA end matches TRBJ2-7 better. The germline V gene has CDR1 SSHAT and CDR2 FNYEAQ (reference sequence). The CDR3 sequence is 15 residues long. The CDR3 here is CASSLSKGSAYEQYF. The CDR3, as DNA: TGTGCTAGCAGCTTAAGCAAGGGTTCCGCGTACGAGCAGTACTTC.

The chain uses TRBV6-1 and TRBJ2-3; 10 bases are shared with TRBD1. Trimming took 4 bases from V and 2 from J; bases not matched to a gene: 6. Germline CDR1 is MNHNS and CDR2 is SASEGT. The CDR3 has 16 residues. CDR3 bases: TGTGCCAGCAGTGCCCGGACAGGGGGGTTCACAGATACGCAGTATTTT. This gives the protein CASSARTGGFTDTQYF.

This sequence joins TRBV7-9 and TRBJ2-5, with D possibly matching TRBD2 (7 bases). Germline CDR1 SEHNR, CDR2 FQNEAQ (reference sequence). Trimming shortened V by 3 bases and J by 7 bases, and 21 bases separated the two germline ends. The CDR3 is 16 amino acids. CDR3 DNA: TGTGCCAGCAGCTTCAGCGCGGGGGCGAGAGGGGCGACCCAGTACTTC. Translation gives CASSFSAGARGATQYF.

This clone has more than one count but fewer than ten. The CDR3 sequence: CASSSPGTDTQYF. CDR3 nucleotide sequence: TGCGCCAGCAGCTCCCCGGGCACAGATACGCAGTATTTT. The V gene is TRBV5-1, the J gene TRBJ2-3; D call uncertain. CDR1 SGHRS and CDR2 YFSETQ come from the germline V gene. Trimming shortened V by 3 bases and J by 1 base, and 6 bases separated the two germline ends. The CDR3 extends over 13 amino acids.

The genes are TRBV19 and TRBJ2-3; 8 bases are a match to TRBD2. The V gene's germline CDR1 is LNHDA and CDR2 SQIVND (reference sequence). J was trimmed by 3 bases and V by 5 bases; bases with no gene match: 10. This CDR3 comprises 16 residues. CDR3 sequence (DNA): TGTGCCAGTAGTGCCTCGAGGAGCGGGGGTACAGATACGCAGTATTTT. Translating it yields CASSASRSGGTDTQYF. The whole variable domain, filled in from reference TRBV19 and TRBJ2-3, reads DGGITQSPKYLFRKEGQNVTLSCEQNLNHDAMYWYRQDPGQGLRLIYYSQIVNDFQKGDIAEGYSVSREKKESFPLTVTSAQKNPTAFYLCASSASRSGGTDTQYFGPGTRLTVL.

This sequence joins TRBV9 and TRBJ1-4; 7 bases fit TRBD1. With 0 bases clipped from V and 8 bases from J, the junction kept 1 base outside the gene matches. The germline V gene has CDR1 SGDLS and CDR2 YYNGEE. The length of the CDR3 is 13 residues. The CDR3 is CASSVGDSEKLFF. CDR3 nucleotides: TGTGCCAGCAGCGTAGGGGACAGCGAAAAACTGTTTTTT.

This clone was counted only a few times. J is TRBJ1-2 and V is TRBV29-1, with 10 bases aligning to TRBD1. CDR1 is SQVTM and CDR2 is ANQGSEA in the germline V gene. V trimming: 8 bases; J trimming: 7 bases; junction bases outside the gene matches: 10. This CDR3 contains 13 residues. For the CDR3, the DNA is TGCAGCACAAGTACCGACAGGGGGCTTGGCTACACCTTC. Translating it yields CSTSTDRGLGYTF.

The V gene is TRBV18, the J gene TRBJ2-5; TRBD1 aligns across 8 bases. TRBJ2-7 matches the DNA end more closely, so the J call is doubtful. CDR3 length: 14 amino acids. Germline CDR1 reads KGHSH; CDR2 reads LQKENI. The DNA for the CDR3 is TGTGCCAGCGGTCAGGGGGCGCGCGGCTACGAGCAGTACTTC. Its protein is CASGQGARGYEQYF.

In its sample, this clone was seen a few times. The chain employs TRBV6-1 and TRBJ1-6; no definite D call. The V end was cut by 3 bases, the J end by 8 bases, with 20 bases between. From germline, CDR1 is MNHNS and CDR2 SASEGT. The CDR3 spans 17 residues. DNA for the CDR3: TGTGCCAGCAGTGACGTATTAAGGTCTCATACGGATTCACCCCTCCACTTT. Translation: CASSDVLRSHTDSPLHF.

The chain combines TRBV18 with TRBJ1-5; tentative D call: TRBD1 (6 bases). Germline CDR1 KGHSH, CDR2 LQKENI. Trimming cost V 6 bases and J 1 base, with 10 bases left between them. This CDR3 comprises 14 residues. The CDR3 sequence: CASSLGTSNQPQHF. For the CDR3, the DNA is TGTGCCAGCTCCCTCGGGACAAGCAATCAGCCCCAGCATTTT.

V usage is TRBV6-5 and J usage is TRBJ2-7; TRBD2 might be the D (5 bases). Trimming took off 1 base at V and 1 base at J, with 11 bases between the two ends. Germline values: CDR1 MNHEY, CDR2 SVGAGI. The length of the CDR3 is 15 residues. CDR3 bases: TGTGCCAGCAGTTACTACCCCGGGAAATCCTACGAGCAGTACTTC. It specifies CASSYYPGKSYEQYF.

Points on this clone: Other DNA sequences in this specimen translate into the identical CDR3. The gene calls are TRBV4-3 and TRBJ1-2; no clear D. The CDR3 is made up of 17 amino acids. Germline V gives CDR1 LGHNA, CDR2 YSLEER. V lost 2 bases, J lost 6 bases, and 22 bases lay in between. For the CDR3, the DNA is TGCGCCAGCAGCCAAACTCGGGCTCCGATCCAGAGGGATGGCTACACCTTC. Its protein is CASSQTRAPIQRDGYTF.

This clone was seen a handful of times. The rearrangement uses TRBV7-3 and TRBJ2-1; 10 bases map to TRBD1. Germline loops: CDR1 SGHTA, CDR2 FQGTGA. The junction had 9 bases not matched to a gene; V was cut back by 5 bases and J by 8 bases. This CDR3 is 15 amino acids long. CDR3 sequence reads: CASSLVGTGDHEQFF. For the CDR3, the DNA is TGTGCCAGCAGCCTGGTTGGGACAGGGGATCATGAGCAGTTCTTC.

This sequence joins TRBV2 and TRBJ2-5; no reliable D call. V was cut by 5 bases and J by 5 bases, with 9 bases left in between. The length of the CDR3 is 12 residues. Per the germline V gene, CDR1 is SNHLY and CDR2 is FYNNEI. CDR3 residues: CASSLEAETQYF. The CDR3 nucleotides read TGTGCCAGCAGTCTTGAGGCGGAGACCCAGTACTTC.

This clone occurred once. The J gene is TRBJ2-1, the V gene TRBV7-3; a weak D match, TRBD1 (6 bases). CDR1 and CDR2 from the germline V gene are SGHTA and FQGTGA. CDR3 size: 12 residues. V was shortened by 2 bases and J by 11 bases, with 10 bases between the two germline ends. In DNA, the CDR3 is TGTGCCAGCAGCTTAGACCAGGGGAAGCAGTTCTTC. As protein: CASSLDQGKQFF.

The genes are TRBV6-5 and TRBJ2-6; D not resolved. This CDR3 has 14 amino acids. In germline, CDR1 is MNHEY, CDR2 SVGAGI. V lost 6 bases, J lost 0 bases, and 6 bases lay in between. In DNA, the CDR3 is TGTGCCAGCAGCCATCTCTCTGGGGCCAACGTCCTGACTTTC. It specifies CASSHLSGANVLTF.

The chain recombines TRBV11-2 with TRBJ2-3, with 15 nucleotides matching TRBD2. Trimming at V came to 5 bases and at J to 5 bases, leaving 5 bases not matched to a gene. This CDR3 comprises 16 residues. Germline values: CDR1 SGHAT, CDR2 FQNNGV. The CDR3 loop reads CASSQGLAGGGDTQYF. In nucleotides, the CDR3 is TGTGCCAGCAGCCAGGGACTAGCGGGGGGAGGAGATACGCAGTATTTT.

The chain couples TRBV5-1 to TRBJ2-3; 8 bases are a match to TRBD2. The germline gives CDR1 SGHRS, CDR2 YFSETQ. The CDR3 contains 15 residues. Germline trimming cut 2 bases from V and 2 bases from J; bases unmatched to any gene: 4. The CDR3 loop reads CASSFLAGHTDTQYF. CDR3 coding DNA: TGCGCCAGCAGCTTTTTAGCGGGGCACACAGATACGCAGTATTTT.

The gene calls are TRBV19 and TRBJ1-5; D is unresolved. Looked up from germline, CDR1 is LNHDA and CDR2 is SQIVND (reference sequence). With 1 base removed from V and 0 bases from J, the gap between germline ends came to 19 bases. The length of the CDR3 is 19 residues. CDR3 residues: CASSIVIWQEGYSNQPQHF. In DNA, the CDR3 is TGTGCCAGTAGTATAGTCATTTGGCAGGAGGGATATAGCAATCAGCCCCAGCATTTT.

This chain links TRBV18 with TRBJ1-1, with TRBD1 as a possible D gene (6 bases). The V gene's germline CDR1 is KGHSH and CDR2 LQKENI. The CDR3 has 13 residues. Trimming removed 3 bases from V and 1 base from J, with 6 bases in between. The CDR3 protein is CASSPGQNTEAFF. The CDR3 DNA reads TGTGCCAGCTCACCGGGACAGAACACTGAAGCTTTCTTT.

The chain links TRBV7-2 to TRBJ1-2; weak D call: TRBD1 (6 bases). Germline V gene sequence: CDR1 SGHTA, CDR2 FQGNSA. This CDR3 is built from 16 residues. Trimming removed 1 base from V and 8 bases from J, with 20 bases in between. In DNA, the CDR3 is TGTGCCAGCAGCTTAGAGTTCATGGGGGGCGGACGGGGCTACACCTTC. Its protein is CASSLEFMGGGRGYTF.

The chain is built from TRBV30 and TRBJ2-5, with 9 bases that match TRBD2. CDR1 is GTSNPN, CDR2 SVGIG, per germline (reference sequence). The V and J ends lost 1 base and 5 bases, in that order; junction bases with no gene match: 5. The CDR3 has 14 amino acids. Here the CDR3 DNA reads TGTGCCTGGAGTGGCGGACTAGCGACGGAGACCCAGTACTTC. It yields the protein CAWSGGLATETQYF.

The rearrangement joins TRBV27 to TRBJ2-5; 9 bases agree with TRBD2. With V trimmed by 4 bases and J by 5 bases, 11 bases remained unmatched. The CDR3 extends over 16 amino acids. From germline, CDR1 is MNHEY and CDR2 SMNVEV (reference sequence). CDR3 nucleotides: TGTGCCAGCAGTTCCTTTATAGCGGGGGTCAGGGAGACCCAGTACTTC. Its translation: CASSSFIAGVRETQYF.